The 21 T cell receptor beta chains given below trace back to one sample, sequenced in a study of T cell repertoires in cytomegalovirus infection. Each CDR3 protein gets one entry after TCRdb re-called the reads with MiXCR. The profile shows about 260,000 distinct CDR3 sequences, roughly an eighth of them singletons. The source material was PBMCs. The source of these receptors is a human donor in good health (CMV status not recorded). Some clones in this sample may be carry-over from other donors' samples.

This chain uses TRBV20-1 with TRBJ1-5; 8 bases agree with TRBD1. This CDR3 comprises 14 residues. Germline assignment: CDR1 DFQATT and CDR2 SNEGSKA (reference sequence). V lost 5 bases and J lost 2; bases outside the gene matches: 5. CDR3 sequence (DNA): TGCAGTGCTTTAACACAGGGGGGCAATCAGCCCCAGCATTTT. It yields the protein CSALTQGGNQPQHF.

This chain uses TRBV6-2 or TRBV6-3 with TRBJ1-5; TRBD1 matches at 7 bases. This CDR3 comprises 15 residues. Germline V lookup: CDR1 MNHEY, CDR2 SVGEGT. V lost 8 bases, J lost 7 bases, and 14 bases stayed unmatched. For the CDR3, the DNA is TGTGCCAGCGGGGAGCGACAGGGCTCGGGCCAGCCCCAGCATTTT. Translated: CASGERQGSGQPQHF.

This rearrangement joins TRBV6-1 to TRBJ2-7; 7 nucleotides match TRBD1. Germline V gene data show CDR1 as MNHNS and CDR2 as SASEGT. Trimming at V came to 6 bases and at J to 4 bases, leaving 9 bases not matched to a gene. The CDR3 runs 14 residues. CDR3 protein: CASRNNRDSYEQYF. CDR3 nucleotides: TGTGCCAGCAGGAATAACCGGGACAGTTACGAGCAGTACTTC.

In this sample, this clonotype turned up many times. V gene TRBV7-6 combines with J gene TRBJ1-5; D unclear. Germline CDR1 and CDR2: SGHVS and FNYEAQ. The germline V and J ends were trimmed by 6 bases and 5 bases, with 11 bases remaining between them. The CDR3 runs to 13 residues. The CDR3 is CASSRRDDQPQHF. DNA for the CDR3: TGTGCCAGCAGTCGGAGGGATGATCAGCCCCAGCATTTT. The full variable domain, in which reference TRBV7-6 and TRBJ1-5 provide the parts outside the CDR3, is GAGVSQSPRYKVTKRGQDVALRCDPISGHVSLYWYRQALGQGPEFLTYFNYEAQQDKSGLPNDRFSAERPEGSISTLTIQRTEQRDSAMYRCASSRRDDQPQHFGDGTRLSIL.

The chain couples TRBV5-6 to TRBJ1-4; D remains unclear. This CDR3 has 14 amino acids. Germline-derived CDR1 and CDR2 are SGHDT and YYEEEE. Trimming cost V 2 bases and J 7 bases, with 12 bases left between them. CDR3 sequence: CASSFGEWGEKLFF. The CDR3 nucleotides read TGTGCCAGCAGCTTTGGGGAGTGGGGTGAAAAACTGTTTTTT. The entire variable domain, with the rest obtained from reference TRBV5-6 and TRBJ1-4, is as follows: DAGVTQSPTHLIKTRGQQVTLRCSPKSGHDTVSWYQQALGQGPQFIFQYYEEEERQRGNFPDRFSGHQFPNYSSELNVNALLLGDSALYLCASSFGEWGEKLFFGSGTQLSVL.

The table lists this clonotype with a few counts. This chain joins TRBV20-1 and TRBJ2-3; D gene ambiguous. The CDR3 contains 15 residues. Germline CDR1 reads DFQATT; CDR2 reads SNEGSKA (reference sequence). V was pared by 5 bases and J by 1 base, with 16 bases between. In nucleotides, the CDR3 is TGCAGTGCTGACGGTTGGAGAAGTGGCACAGATACGCAGTATTTT. It translates to CSADGWRSGTDTQYF.

This clonotype was observed at least ten times. The V gene is TRBV7-3, the J gene TRBJ2-1; D perhaps matches TRBD1 (6 bases). Germline V gives CDR1 SGHTA, CDR2 FQGTGA. V lost 3 bases and J lost 7, with 16 bases in between. CDR3 length: 15 residues. In nucleotides, the CDR3 is TGTGCCAGCAGCTTGAACATACAGGGAAGGAATGAGCAGTTCTTC. Amino acids: CASSLNIQGRNEQFF.

This clonotype appeared many times. J is TRBJ1-2 and V is TRBV12-3 or TRBV12-4; D remains unclear. The V and J ends lost 6 bases and 1 base respectively, with 9 bases between them. CDR3 length: 13 residues. The DNA for the CDR3 is TGTGCCAGCAGGGGCTACCATAACTATGGCTACACCTTC. Translating it yields CASRGYHNYGYTF.

This clonotype was counted ten times or more. The rearrangement uses TRBV19 and TRBJ2-6, with D unclear. The CDR3 covers 13 residues. V lost 11 bases and J 4 bases, leaving 12 bases between the germline ends. Germline values: CDR1 LNHDA, CDR2 SQIVND (reference sequence). The CDR3 DNA reads as TGTGCCTCCCACCCGGGCGGGGCCAACGTCCTGACTTTC. It is translated as CASHPGGANVLTF.

This clonotype was observed a handful of times. Sequence at one end of the junction differs from germline and may be a read error. V is TRBV4-1 and J is TRBJ2-3, with 8 bases lining up with TRBD2. Germline-derived CDR1 and CDR2 are MGHRA and YSYEKL. The CDR3 runs 16 residues. CDR3 sequence: CASSQVSLAVQDTQYF. CDR3 in DNA: TGTGCCAGCAGCCAAGTGTCACTAGCGGTTCAAGATACGCAGTATTTT.

CDR3 nucleotides: TGCAGCGTGAGGACAGGGGCGGGCGGGGAGCTGTTTTTT. Translation gives CSVRTGAGGELFF. The chain recombines TRBV29-1 with TRBJ2-2; 9 bases align to TRBD1. Germline V gene sequence: CDR1 SQVTM, CDR2 ANQGSEA. This CDR3 has 13 residues. The trim removed 6 bases at V and 7 bases at J, leaving 6 bases unmatched.

This clonotype has more than one count but fewer than ten. The V call is TRBV20-1, the J call TRBJ1-1; perhaps TRBD1 as D (6 bases). Germline V gives CDR1 DFQATT, CDR2 SNEGSKA (reference sequence). Trimming cost V 0 bases and J 5 bases, with 10 bases left between them. The length of the CDR3 is 13 residues. The CDR3 DNA follows: TGCAGTGCTAGAGATACCAGGGGAACTGAAGCTTTCTTT. It specifies CSARDTRGTEAFF.

A few counts support this clonotype. The rearrangement joins TRBV7-9 to TRBJ2-1; TRBD2 might be the D (5 bases). The CDR3 totals 16 residues. V was trimmed by 5 bases and J by 8 bases, leaving 22 bases between them. Germline V CDR1 and CDR2: SEHNR, FQNEAQ (reference sequence). CDR3 residues: CASSPRRVPGSHEQFF. CDR3 DNA: TGTGCCAGCAGCCCAAGAAGGGTTCCGGGAAGCCATGAGCAGTTCTTC.

The rearrangement links TRBV20-1 to TRBJ2-4; D unclear. V lost 5 bases to trimming and J lost 6 bases, with 5 bases between them. Germline-derived CDR1 and CDR2 are DFQATT and SNEGSKA (reference sequence). The CDR3 has 10 residues. The CDR3 nucleotides are TGCAGTGCTCCCTTAAACATTCAGTACTTC. Translation gives CSAPLNIQYF.

This clonotype was picked up many times. The genes are TRBV11-2 and TRBJ1-1, with 8 bases matching TRBD1. After removal of 5 bases from V and 1 base from J, the junction contained 12 bases not matched to a gene. Germline V CDR1 and CDR2: SGHAT, FQNNGV. The CDR3 covers 17 residues. CDR3 nucleotides: TGTGCCAGCAGCCCCCACCCGATGACAGGGGCGAACACTGAAGCTTTCTTT. Translated, it gives CASSPHPMTGANTEAFF.

This clonotype was found many times. The chain uses TRBV5-5 and TRBJ2-1; 7 bases are a match to TRBD2. Germline loops: CDR1 SGHKS, CDR2 YYEKEE (reference sequence). The CDR3 sequence is 15 residues long. The V segment lost 4 bases and the J segment 0 bases; nucleotides outside the gene matches: 4. DNA of the CDR3: TGTGCCAGCAGCCAGGGACTATTCTCCTACAATGAGCAGTTCTTC. Protein product: CASSQGLFSYNEQFF. Combining the CDR3 with reference TRBV5-5 and TRBJ2-1 gives the whole variable domain DAGVTQSPTHLIKTRGQQVTLRCSPISGHKSVSWYQQVLGQGPQFIFQYYEKEERGRGNFPDRFSARQFPNYSSELNVNALLLGDSALYLCASSQGLFSYNEQFFGPGTRLTVL.

This clonotype was seen many times. This chain connects TRBV7-6 to TRBJ2-7, with D unclear. V shed 1 base and J shed 0 bases, with 16 bases lying between them. Germline V gives CDR1 SGHVS, CDR2 FNYEAQ. The CDR3 consists of 17 residues. The CDR3 nucleotides are TGTGCCAGCAGCTTAGTATCTGGTAGGGTCAGCTCCTACGAGCAGTACTTC. Amino acid sequence: CASSLVSGRVSSYEQYF.

V and J are TRBV29-1 and TRBJ1-2; weak D call: TRBD1 (6 bases). CDR3 length: 12 residues. The germline V gene encodes CDR1 SQVTM and CDR2 ANQGSEA. V was trimmed by 3 bases and J by 6 bases, leaving 11 bases between them. Written as DNA, the CDR3 is TGCAGCGTTGATGTGGGGGGGCATGGCTACACCTTC. It specifies CSVDVGGHGYTF.

J is TRBJ2-7 and V is TRBV20-1; 8 bases map to TRBD2. There are 18 residues in the CDR3. The germline gives CDR1 DFQATT, CDR2 SNEGSKA (reference sequence). The V gene end was trimmed by 3 bases and the J gene end by 5 bases; junction bases not matched to a gene: 21. This chain's CDR3 is CSARVRLDGREAWHEQYF. Here the CDR3 DNA reads TGCAGTGCTAGGGTCAGACTTGACGGGCGGGAGGCATGGCACGAGCAGTACTTC.

This clonotype came up many times. The chain employs TRBV7-2 and TRBJ2-1, with D possibly matching TRBD1 (5 bases). The V gene's germline CDR1 is SGHTA and CDR2 FQGNSA. V lost 2 bases, J lost 4 bases, and 12 bases lay in between. CDR3 length: 15 amino acids. The CDR3 reads CASSLIQGLYNEQFF. The CDR3 coding sequence is TGTGCCAGCAGCTTAATCCAGGGTCTATACAATGAGCAGTTCTTC.

This clonotype was recorded many times. V and J are TRBV7-3 and TRBJ2-4; 10 bases line up with TRBD2. CDR1 and CDR2 (germline): SGHTA, FQGTGA. After removal of 2 bases from V and 5 bases from J, the junction contained 6 bases not matched to a gene. This CDR3 comprises 16 residues. This chain's CDR3 is CASSLVPSGRENIQYF. The CDR3 region has the DNA TGTGCCAGCAGCTTAGTTCCTAGCGGGAGAGAAAACATTCAGTACTTC.